Below are 30 T cell receptor beta chains sequenced from a single sample in a study of monozygotic twins with cystic fibrosis (dated by TCRdb to the early 2020s). Libraries were built with the immunoSEQ multiplex PCR assay. The table was pulled from immuneACCESS by TCRdb, which kept in-frame rearrangements only. Such tables lose some clones; where checked, under half of the loss comes from unresolved V genes, and the rest has no known cause. Across this sample there are roughly 14,000 clones, with roughly 93% seen only once. 9.3% of the sample is in the top ten clones. Sequenced input: blood. The origin of the receptors is a girl aged 2-10 years with cystic fibrosis.

V usage is TRBV5-1 and J usage is TRBJ2-7, with TRBD1 as a possible D gene (8 bases). This CDR3 contains 19 residues. Per the germline V gene, CDR1 is SGHRS and CDR2 is YFSETQ. Between the trimmed V and J ends, which lost 4 bases and 4 bases, there was a span of 30 bases. In DNA, the CDR3 is TGCGCCAGCAGCCTCCGAGCAGGGGGCCCGGCGGGGGTCCCTTACGAGCAGTACTTC. It translates to CASSLRAGGPAGVPYEQYF.

The V gene is TRBV5-4, the J gene TRBJ2-7, with D unclear. The CDR3 runs to 14 residues. The V end was cut by 0 bases, the J end by 0 bases, with 7 bases between. From germline, CDR1 is SGHNT and CDR2 YYREEE (reference sequence). Written as DNA, the CDR3 is TGTGCCAGCAGCTTGGGGTCTTCCTCCTACGAGCAGTACTTC. Amino acids: CASSLGSSSYEQYF.

CDR3 coding DNA: TGTGCCAGCAGCCACACAGATACGCAGTATTTT. Translated: CASSHTDTQYF. This rearrangement joins TRBV6-6 to TRBJ2-3; no firm D call. CDR3 length equals 11 residues. The V end lost 6 bases, the J end lost 2 bases, and 3 bases lay between the germline ends. Germline CDR1 is MNHNY and CDR2 is SVGAGI (reference sequence).

J is TRBJ2-3 and V is TRBV4-2; 7 bases are shared with TRBD2. CDR3 length equals 22 residues. Germline CDR1 and CDR2: LGHNA and YNFKEQ. V lost 0 bases and J lost 0; bases outside the gene matches: 21. CDR3 sequence reads: CASSQEDLSFRDYPYSTDTQYF. DNA of the CDR3: TGTGCCAGCAGCCAAGAGGATTTGAGCTTTCGGGACTACCCATACAGCACAGATACGCAGTATTTT.

V usage is TRBV7-2 and J usage is TRBJ2-7; TRBD2 matches at 11 bases. Germline CDR1 reads SGHTA; CDR2 reads FQGNSA. The CDR3 totals 16 residues. J gave up 7 bases and V 5 bases, and 13 bases lay outside the gene matches. The CDR3 is CASSGGGTSGFMEQYF. As DNA, the CDR3 is TGTGCCAGCAGCGGAGGTGGGACTAGCGGTTTTATGGAGCAGTACTTC.

This chain links TRBV5-8 with TRBJ1-5; D gene unclear. Trimming left V 5 bases short and J 1 base short, with 13 bases between. The CDR3 has 15 amino acids. Germline CDR1 reads SGHTS; CDR2 reads YDEGEE. The CDR3 nucleotides are TGTGCCAGCAGTCCCGGACTAAAGAGCAATCAGCCCCAGCATTTT. This codes for CASSPGLKSNQPQHF.

This clone was seen just once. The gene calls are TRBV4-3 and TRBJ2-1, with 8 bases that match TRBD2. This CDR3 has 16 amino acids. The germline CDR1 and CDR2 sequences are LGHNA and YSLEER. J was trimmed by 7 bases and V by 0 bases; bases with no gene match: 8. This chain's CDR3 is CASSQEVGRAENEQFF. CDR3 bases: TGCGCCAGCAGCCAAGAGGTCGGGAGGGCCGAGAATGAGCAGTTCTTC.

The rearrangement links TRBV27 to TRBJ1-2; TRBD1 might be the D (6 bases). Trimming removed 2 bases at V and 4 bases at J, with 17 bases between. The CDR3 is 16 amino acids. Germline-derived CDR1 and CDR2 are MNHEY and SMNVEV (reference sequence). CDR3 sequence reads: CASSLGKTTGTYGYTF. The CDR3 region has the DNA TGTGCCAGCAGTTTAGGGAAAACGACAGGAACCTATGGCTACACCTTC.

J is TRBJ2-2 and V is TRBV27, with TRBD2 matching 11 bases. Germline values: CDR1 MNHEY, CDR2 SMNVEV (reference sequence). CDR3 size: 16 residues. The ends lost 3 bases at V and 4 bases at J; junction bases unmatched: 4. CDR3 DNA: TGTGCCAGCAGTTTTCTAGCGGGAGGTCCCACCGGGGAGCTGTTTTTT. Its protein is CASSFLAGGPTGELFF.

The chain recombines TRBV4-2 with TRBJ2-1, with D unresolved. V dropped 2 bases and J dropped 1 base, with 15 bases sitting between them. This CDR3 has 17 residues. In germline, CDR1 is LGHNA, CDR2 YNFKEQ. The CDR3 loop reads CASSQTHHLLSYNEQFF. The DNA of the CDR3 is TGTGCCAGCAGCCAAACTCACCACCTGCTGTCCTACAATGAGCAGTTCTTC.

This CDR3 is CASSLRDREAFF. The CDR3 DNA sequence: TGTGCCAGCTCACTAAGGGACAGAGAAGCTTTCTTT. This chain connects TRBV18 to TRBJ1-1; 7 bases are shared with TRBD1. In germline, CDR1 is KGHSH, CDR2 LQKENI. This CDR3 has 12 residues. Trimming removed 4 bases from V and 8 bases from J; junction bases left unmatched: 4.

This chain uses TRBV11-2 with TRBJ1-1, with 7 bases aligning to TRBD1. V trimming: 7 bases; J trimming: 5 bases; junction bases outside the gene matches: 7. The CDR3 contains 13 residues. Germline assignment: CDR1 SGHAT and CDR2 FQNNGV. CDR3 DNA sequence: TGTGCCAGCACAAGGACAGGTGGAACTGAAGCTTTCTTT. Protein sequence: CASTRTGGTEAFF.

The rearrangement uses TRBV12-5 and TRBJ1-1, with D tentatively TRBD1 (6 bases). This CDR3 comprises 13 residues. Germline assignment: CDR1 LGHNT and CDR2 FRNRAP. The V and J ends lost 10 bases and 4 bases respectively, with 16 bases between them. This chain's CDR3 is CATRGGGITEAFF. In nucleotides, the CDR3 is TGTGCTACGAGGGGAGGGGGGATCACTGAAGCTTTCTTT.

This chain connects TRBV29-1 to TRBJ2-7; weak D call: TRBD1 (5 bases). V was cut by 7 bases and J by 0 bases, with 16 bases left in between. CDR3 length equals 14 residues. Per the germline V gene, CDR1 is SQVTM and CDR2 is ANQGSEA. The CDR3 here is CSAAGHLGSYEQYF. CDR3 nucleotide sequence: TGCAGCGCAGCCGGACACCTTGGCTCCTACGAGCAGTACTTC.

This clone appeared once. This chain connects TRBV5-4 to TRBJ2-3; TRBD2 might be the D (5 bases). The CDR3 has 14 residues. The ends were cut back, 2 bases at V and 1 base at J, with 8 bases in the middle. Germline V gene data show CDR1 as SGHNT and CDR2 as YYREEE (reference sequence). The CDR3 coding sequence is TGTGCCAGCAGCTTCTCTAGCCGCACAGATACGCAGTATTTT. Protein: CASSFSSRTDTQYF.

The genes are TRBV11-2 and TRBJ2-5; D remains ambiguous. The CDR3 consists of 14 residues. Germline V gene lookup returns CDR1 SGHAT and CDR2 FQNNGV. V was trimmed by 0 bases and J by 3 bases, leaving 8 bases between them. DNA for the CDR3: TGTGCCAGCAGCTTAGATCACCGGGAAGAGACCCAGTACTTC. This translates into CASSLDHREETQYF.

The genes are TRBV7-9 and TRBJ1-2, with D tentatively TRBD1 (6 bases). The V end lost 5 bases, the J end lost 0 bases, and 16 bases lay between the germline ends. Germline lookup yields CDR1 SEHNR and CDR2 FQNEAQ (reference sequence). The CDR3 is made up of 16 amino acids. The CDR3 DNA reads TGTGCCAGCAGCAGAAGACAGGTGCCCCCTAACTATGGCTACACCTTC. This codes for CASSRRQVPPNYGYTF.

The rearrangement links TRBV6-1 to TRBJ1-5; unclear D gene. CDR3 length equals 15 residues. Looked up from germline, CDR1 is MNHNS and CDR2 is SASEGT. V was cut by 2 bases and J by 7 bases, with 15 bases left in between. CDR3 coding DNA: TGTGCCAGCAGTGAACTGGGGATGGGAGGCCAGCCCCAGCATTTT. Protein product: CASSELGMGGQPQHF.

J is TRBJ1-5 and V is TRBV6-5; D gene ambiguous. V was shortened by 8 bases and J by 6 bases, with 11 bases between the two germline ends. Germline V gene data show CDR1 as MNHEY and CDR2 as SVGAGI. This CDR3 contains 12 residues. Here the CDR3 DNA reads TGTGCCAGCGCAAAGGTGGGTCAGCCCCAGCATTTT. Residues: CASAKVGQPQHF.

This clone was detected once. At one end the junction does not follow the germline gene, possibly because of a read error. This chain links TRBV6-1 with TRBJ1-1; D not certain. In germline, CDR1 is MNHNS, CDR2 SASEGT. The CDR3 is 12 amino acids. This chain's CDR3 is CASSERATKLLF. Written as DNA, the CDR3 is TGTGCCAGCAGTGAACGGGCCACAAAGCTCCTTTTT.

This chain uses TRBV7-9 with TRBJ2-7; 7 bases agree with TRBD2. Germline V gene sequence: CDR1 SEHNR, CDR2 FQNEAQ (reference sequence). This CDR3 contains 14 residues. With 8 bases clipped from V and 2 bases from J, the junction kept 9 bases outside the gene matches. CDR3 nucleotides: TGTGCCAGCGCGCCTGGGGGAGGGCCCTACGAGCAGTACTTC. Translated: CASAPGGGPYEQYF. The whole variable domain, remainder taken from reference TRBV7-9 and TRBJ2-7, is DTGVSQNPRHKITKRGQNVTFRCDPISEHNRLYWYRQTLGQGPEFLTYFQNEAQLEKSRLLSDRFSAERPKGSFSTLEIQRTEQGDSAMYLCASAPGGGPYEQYFGPGTRLTVT.

The V gene is TRBV25-1, the J gene TRBJ1-1; the match to TRBD1 covers 9 bases. V lost 7 bases to trimming and J lost 7 bases; unmatched junction nucleotides: 7. This CDR3 is built from 13 residues. CDR1 is MGHDK and CDR2 is SYGVNS in the germline V gene. The CDR3 here is CASKGRQGGEAFF. CDR3 nucleotide sequence: TGTGCCAGCAAAGGTAGACAGGGGGGTGAAGCTTTCTTT.

This chain connects TRBV2 to TRBJ2-3, with 7 bases that match TRBD1. Germline CDR1 and CDR2: SNHLY and FYNNEI. V trimming: 1 base; J trimming: 0 bases; junction bases outside the gene matches: 4. This CDR3 spans 16 amino acids. CDR3 bases: TGTGCCAGCAGTGAAGAGGGGACAGCGAGCACAGATACGCAGTATTTT. Its protein product is CASSEEGTASTDTQYF.

A few counts support this clone. The CDR3 protein is CASRLIGGESPYGYTF. The DNA of the CDR3 is TGTGCCAGCAGGTTGATCGGGGGAGAATCCCCCTATGGCTACACCTTC. V and J are TRBV27 and TRBJ1-2, with TRBD1 as a possible D gene (5 bases). The V end was cut by 6 bases, the J end by 4 bases, with 21 bases between. The germline gives CDR1 MNHEY, CDR2 SMNVEV (reference sequence). The CDR3 consists of 16 residues.

The chain recombines TRBV5-8 with TRBJ2-7, with 8 bases identical to TRBD1. The CDR3 contains 15 residues. In germline, CDR1 is SGHTS, CDR2 YDEGEE. J gave up 0 bases and V 4 bases, and 6 bases lay outside the gene matches. CDR3 protein: CASSRDRGDSYEQYF. Written as DNA, the CDR3 is TGTGCCAGCAGCCGAGACAGGGGCGACTCCTACGAGCAGTACTTC.

The chain joins TRBV4-1 to TRBJ1-5; 9 bases agree with TRBD1. Germline lookup yields CDR1 MGHRA and CDR2 YSYEKL. The CDR3 contains 16 residues. J gave up 5 bases and V 2 bases, and 7 bases lay outside the gene matches. CDR3 loop: CASSQPGDRDHQPQHF. The CDR3 nucleotides are TGCGCCAGCAGCCAACCGGGGGACAGGGACCATCAGCCCCAGCATTTT.

The V gene is TRBV10-3, the J gene TRBJ2-1, with D possibly matching TRBD1 (5 bases). V lost 2 bases and J 9 bases, leaving 20 bases between the germline ends. Germline V lookup: CDR1 ENHRY, CDR2 SYGVKD. The CDR3 contains 16 residues. The CDR3 region has the DNA TGTGCCATCAGTGAGAGGGGCCTAAGAGCTGCGTCTGAGCAGTTCTTC. Amino acid sequence: CAISERGLRAASEQFF.

The V and J genes are TRBV5-6 and TRBJ1-5; D not resolved. Trimming removed 4 bases from V and 5 bases from J, with 10 bases in between. The germline V gene has CDR1 SGHDT and CDR2 YYEEEE. The CDR3 sequence is 13 residues long. This CDR3 reads CASSQTPYQPQHF. CDR3 sequence (DNA): TGTGCCAGCAGCCAGACCCCCTATCAGCCCCAGCATTTT.

The J gene is TRBJ1-3, the V gene TRBV19; tentative D call: TRBD1 (6 bases). The CDR3 has 13 amino acids. V lost 4 bases, J lost 3 bases, and 7 bases lay in between. Germline V CDR1 and CDR2: LNHDA, SQIVND (reference sequence). The DNA of the CDR3 is TGTGCCAGTAGTAGACAGGTTGGAAACACCATATATTTT. Its protein is CASSRQVGNTIYF.

The rearrangement uses TRBV7-6 and TRBJ1-3; D is uncertain. V was pared by 3 bases and J by 0 bases, with 15 bases between. The CDR3 length is 17 residues. Looked up from germline, CDR1 is SGHVS and CDR2 is FNYEAQ. The CDR3 loop reads CASSLDLLRVSGNTIYF. The CDR3 DNA sequence: TGTGCCAGCAGCTTGGATCTTCTACGCGTCTCTGGAAACACCATATATTTT.